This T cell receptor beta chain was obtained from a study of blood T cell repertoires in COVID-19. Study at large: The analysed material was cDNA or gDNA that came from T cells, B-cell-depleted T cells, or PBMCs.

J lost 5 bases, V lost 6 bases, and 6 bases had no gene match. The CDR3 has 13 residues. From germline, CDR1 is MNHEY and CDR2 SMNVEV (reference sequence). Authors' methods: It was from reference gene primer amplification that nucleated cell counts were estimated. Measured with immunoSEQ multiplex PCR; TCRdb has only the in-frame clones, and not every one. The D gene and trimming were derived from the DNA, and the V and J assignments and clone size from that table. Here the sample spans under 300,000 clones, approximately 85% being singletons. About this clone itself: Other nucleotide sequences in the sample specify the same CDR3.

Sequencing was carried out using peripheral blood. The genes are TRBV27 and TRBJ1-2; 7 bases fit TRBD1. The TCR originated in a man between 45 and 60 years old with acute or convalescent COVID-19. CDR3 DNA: TGTGCCAGCAGCCCTGACAGGGTTTATGGCTACACCTTC. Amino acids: CASSPDRVYGYTF.